This entry lists 27 T cell receptor beta chains sequenced from one sample in a study of molecular identifiers for immune sequencing clone quantification. TCRdb used MiXCR to reprocess the PCR reads, holding one entry per CDR3 protein. This table holds hundreds of thousands of distinct CDR3 sequences, over 20% found once. Sequenced input: naive CD8+ T cells from blood, with Jurkat cell RNA spiked in. Subset denoted: FACS-sorted CD8+CD4-CCR7+CD45RA+ naive T cells. The receptor set was obtained from a human donor in good health. Some libraries in this study had Jurkat cell RNA spiked in.

This clonotype has a count of ten or more. J is TRBJ1-2 and V is TRBV2; D is unresolved. The germline V gene encodes CDR1 SNHLY and CDR2 FYNNEI. With 1 base removed from V and 6 bases from J, the gap between germline ends came to 9 bases. The CDR3 has 13 amino acids. The CDR3 spells CASSEGRRDGYTF. In DNA form, the CDR3 reads TGTGCCAGCAGTGAAGGTCGCCGCGATGGCTACACCTTC.

This clonotype occurred a few times. Being one base from a much bigger clone, this may be a read error. The chain is built from TRBV29-1 and TRBJ1-5; unclear D gene. This CDR3 region has 13 residues. CDR1 and CDR2 from the germline V gene are SQVTM and ANQGSEA. CDR3 in amino acids: CCVEVGGNQPQHF. Written as DNA, the CDR3 is TGCTGCGTTGAAGTTGGCGGGAATCAGCCCCAGCATTTT.

This clonotype appeared many times. V and J are TRBV7-7 and TRBJ2-3, with 8 bases that match TRBD2. The junction had 10 bases not matched to a gene; V was cut back by 2 bases and J by 3 bases. Germline V gives CDR1 SSHAT, CDR2 FNYEAQ (reference sequence). CDR3 length equals 17 residues. The CDR3, as DNA: TGTGCCAGCAGCTTATCCTCGCGGGGGGCCTCTACAGATACGCAGTATTTT. As protein: CASSLSSRGASTDTQYF.

Points on this clonotype: A much larger clone sits a single nucleotide away, making a read error possible. This chain joins TRBV14 and TRBJ2-3; D is uncertain. Per the germline V gene, CDR1 is SGHDN and CDR2 is FVKESK. This CDR3 has 16 residues. The CDR3 bases are TGTGCCAGCAGCCAAGATCACGACACCTACACAGATGCGCAGTATTTT. This sequence encodes CASSQDHDTYTDAQYF.

This clonotype was counted ten times or more. V gene TRBV29-1 combines with J gene TRBJ1-1; D is unclear. V was trimmed by 4 bases and J by 6 bases, leaving 12 bases between them. CDR3 size: 12 residues. Looked up from germline, CDR1 is SQVTM and CDR2 is ANQGSEA. In DNA, the CDR3 is TGCAGCGTTGTAGGTAACAATCCTGAAGCTTTCTTT. Its protein is CSVVGNNPEAFF.

In this sample, this clonotype turned up many times. V gene TRBV6-5 combines with J gene TRBJ2-3, with TRBD2 identical over 11 bases. The CDR3 is made up of 15 amino acids. Trimming removed 5 bases from V and 4 bases from J; junction bases left unmatched: 5. Germline CDR1 is MNHEY and CDR2 is SVGAGI. In DNA form, the CDR3 reads TGTGCCAGCAGTCTAGCGGGAGGAGGCGCAGATACGCAGTATTTT. It codes for CASSLAGGGADTQYF.

This clonotype has a handful of counts. The J gene is TRBJ2-3, the V gene TRBV13, with D tentatively TRBD1 or TRBD2 (5 bases each). Germline values: CDR1 PRHDT, CDR2 FYEKMQ (reference sequence). Trimming took off 5 bases at V and 1 base at J, with 16 bases between the two ends. The CDR3 contains 16 residues. This CDR3 is CASSPASGPGTDTQYF. The DNA of the CDR3 is TGTGCCAGCAGCCCTGCCTCGGGGCCAGGCACAGATACGCAGTATTTT.

J is TRBJ1-1 and V is TRBV23-1; 8 nucleotides match TRBD1. TRBV23-1 is given ORF status, its function remaining uncertain. V shed 1 base and J 3 bases; nucleotides not matched to a gene: 10. The CDR3 spans 17 residues. CDR3 sequence reads: CASSQWGGQGMDTEAFF. The CDR3, as DNA: TGCGCCAGCAGTCAATGGGGCGGACAGGGCATGGACACTGAAGCTTTCTTT.

Turning to this clonotype: This could be a read error, since a much larger clone is one nucleotide away. The V call is TRBV21-1, the J call TRBJ2-1. TRBV21-1 is classified as a pseudogene. The CDR3 spans 12 residues. CDR3 residues: CASGNWYNEQFF. CDR3 nucleotides: TGTGCCAGCGGCAACTGGTACAATGAGCAGTTCTTC.

This clonotype was counted ten times or more. V is TRBV7-9 and J is TRBJ1-1; D uncertain. Germline V gene data show CDR1 as SEHNR and CDR2 as FQNEAQ (reference sequence). The CDR3 covers 12 residues. Trimming stripped 4 bases from V and 10 bases from J, with 13 bases between. The CDR3 DNA follows: TGTGCCAGCAGCTCGGACCCTCGCGGAGCTTTCTTT. Translated, it gives CASSSDPRGAFF.

This chain uses TRBV4-3 with TRBJ1-3; D gene ambiguous. Germline CDR1 LGHNA, CDR2 YSLEER. Trimming stripped 1 base from V and 3 bases from J, with 13 bases between. This CDR3 comprises 16 residues. The CDR3 reads CASSQGRLDYGNTIYF. DNA for the CDR3: TGCGCCAGCAGCCAAGGTAGACTTGACTATGGAAACACCATATATTTT.

Only a few counts were recorded for this clonotype. The chain recombines TRBV11-2 with TRBJ1-1; possible D gene TRBD1, 5 bases. The CDR3 covers 16 residues. V was cut by 1 base and J by 3 bases, with 15 bases left in between. Germline values: CDR1 SGHAT, CDR2 FQNNGV. CDR3 in amino acids: CASSLGSGLGDTEAFF. The CDR3 DNA reads as TGTGCCAGCAGCTTAGGAAGTGGGTTGGGGGACACTGAAGCTTTCTTT.

The rearrangement joins TRBV9 to TRBJ2-7, with TRBD2 as a possible D gene (6 bases). Trimming took off 3 bases at V and 6 bases at J, with 16 bases between the two ends. This CDR3 has 14 residues. Germline CDR1 reads SGDLS; CDR2 reads YYNGEE. CDR3 region: CASSAWSEGSEQYF. CDR3 bases: TGTGCCAGCAGCGCCTGGTCGGAGGGCTCCGAGCAGTACTTC.

Ten or more counts support this clonotype. The chain employs TRBV7-9 and TRBJ2-7; TRBD1 might be the D (6 bases). The CDR3 contains 14 residues. In germline, CDR1 is SEHNR, CDR2 FQNEAQ (reference sequence). Trimming pared 2 bases from V and 3 bases from J, leaving 11 bases between. CDR3 protein: CASSLTPDSYEQYF. As DNA, the CDR3 is TGTGCCAGCAGCTTAACGCCGGACAGCTACGAGCAGTACTTC.

This clonotype was observed at least ten times. The chain employs TRBV4-1 and TRBJ1-1, with D possibly matching TRBD1 (6 bases). V shed 1 base and J shed 6 bases, with 15 bases lying between them. CDR1 MGHRA and CDR2 YSYEKL come from the germline V gene. This CDR3 region has 15 residues. CDR3 nucleotide sequence: TGCGCCAGCAGCCAAGCTCAGGGGATTGGGTCTGAAGCTTTCTTT. Residues: CASSQAQGIGSEAFF.

This clonotype was seen repeatedly, ten times or more. The chain combines TRBV2 with TRBJ1-1; tentatively, D is TRBD1 (5 bases). V shed 1 base and J shed 1 base, with 10 bases lying between them. The CDR3 length is 15 residues. The germline CDR1 and CDR2 sequences are SNHLY and FYNNEI. The CDR3 protein is CASSEGGEGNTEAFF. The CDR3 coding sequence is TGTGCCAGCAGTGAAGGGGGGGAAGGGAACACTGAAGCTTTCTTT.

This clonotype was picked up one time. A much larger clonotype is one base distant, so this may be a read error. The chain joins TRBV5-4 to TRBJ2-5; no clear D. V was cut by 3 bases and J by 5 bases, with 11 bases left in between. The CDR3 has 13 residues. The germline CDR1 and CDR2 sequences are SGHNT and YYREEE (reference sequence). Here the CDR3 reads CASSSRAEETQYF. The CDR3 nucleotides are TGTGCCAGCAGCTCGCGCGCGGAGGAGACCCAGTACTTC.

Details on this clonotype: One base away lies a much larger clone, so this may be a sequencing read error. The DNA for the CDR3 is TGTGCTGTCACGGGAGCCCGGGTCGAGCAGCACTTC. Protein product: CAVTGARVEQHF. The genes are TRBV6-1 and TRBJ2-7; weak D call: TRBD2 (6 bases). CDR3 length: 12 residues. Germline CDR1 is MNHNS and CDR2 is SASEGT.

This clonotype was recorded many times. The gene calls are TRBV20-1 and TRBJ2-3, with 8 bases matching TRBD2. V dropped 2 bases and J dropped 2; count of bases not matched to a gene: 12. Germline V gene sequence: CDR1 DFQATT, CDR2 SNEGSKA (reference sequence). The CDR3 length is 17 residues. DNA for the CDR3: TGCAGTGCTAGAATGAGCGGGGAGCGGGAGTTCACAGATACGCAGTATTTT. It yields the protein CSARMSGEREFTDTQYF.

This clonotype came up many times. CDR3 region: CSVKRHPLSTDTQYF. The CDR3, as DNA: TGCAGCGTAAAGCGGCACCCTTTAAGCACAGATACGCAGTATTTT. This sequence joins TRBV29-1 and TRBJ2-3, with D maybe TRBD2 (5 bases). Trimming pared 6 bases from V and 0 bases from J, leaving 16 bases between. Per germline, CDR1 SQVTM and CDR2 ANQGSEA. This CDR3 has 15 amino acids.

This rearrangement joins TRBV7-6 to TRBJ2-5; D uncertain. Trimming removed 1 base from V and 1 base from J, with 10 bases in between. The CDR3 extends over 15 amino acids. Germline V gene lookup returns CDR1 SGHVS and CDR2 FNYEAQ. CDR3 in DNA: TGTGCCAGCAGCTTAGTCGGCCGGGCCCAAGAGACCCAGTACTTC. This translates into CASSLVGRAQETQYF. The full variable domain, completed using reference TRBV7-6 and TRBJ2-5, is GAGVSQSPRYKVTKRGQDVALRCDPISGHVSLYWYRQALGQGPEFLTYFNYEAQQDKSGLPNDRFSAERPEGSISTLTIQRTEQRDSAMYRCASSLVGRAQETQYFGPGTRLLVL.

Comment on this clonotype: This may come from a read error, since a much larger clone is one base off. Given the absence of the conserved phenylalanine or tryptophan at the CDR3 end, a read error is likely. It is unclear where the CDR3 begins or ends on the DNA, so no DNA is shown, and the CDR3 is as TCRdb lists it. The chain employs TRBV12-3 or TRBV12-4 and TRBJ1-1; the DNA was not used to check the table's D call, TRBD1. The CDR3 is 15 residues long, counting both termini. The CDR3 sequence is CASSPKAGTFYPDFL.

This clonotype was counted between two and nine times. This may be a read error, as it is one base from a much larger clone. This rearrangement joins TRBV19 to TRBJ2-7, with 7 bases identical to TRBD1. The CDR3 spans 14 residues. The ends lost 5 bases at V and 6 bases at J; junction bases unmatched: 10. CDR1 is LNHDA and CDR2 is SQIVND in the germline V gene (reference sequence). The CDR3 spells CASSVATTGIEQYF. For the CDR3, the DNA is TGTGCCAGTAGTGTAGCCACGACAGGGATCGAGCAGTACTTC.

This clonotype was seen more than once but under ten times. Compared with germline, one end of the junction differs, possibly owing to a read error. The chain is built from TRBV7-2 and TRBJ2-3; D possibly corresponds to TRBD2 (6 bases). The CDR3 length is 17 residues. Germline assignment: CDR1 SGHTA and CDR2 FQGNSA. In DNA form, the CDR3 reads TGTGCCAGCAACCCCCTTTTTTCGGGGGTTAGCACAGATACGCAGTGTTTT. Residues: CASNPLFSGVSTDTQCF.

Ten or more counts support this clonotype. V usage is TRBV11-2 and J usage is TRBJ2-5, with D unclear. This CDR3 contains 13 residues. Germline V gene sequence: CDR1 SGHAT, CDR2 FQNNGV. V dropped 5 bases and J dropped 2 bases, with 9 bases sitting between them. The CDR3 DNA is TGTGCCAGCAGCCTGCTGGTACAAGAGACCCAGTACTTC. Residues: CASSLLVQETQYF.

This clonotype was detected many times. This chain joins TRBV19 and TRBJ2-7; perhaps D is TRBD1 or TRBD2 (5 bases each). CDR1 LNHDA and CDR2 SQIVND come from the germline V gene (reference sequence). The CDR3 has 14 amino acids. The germline V and J ends were trimmed by 3 bases and 3 bases, with 12 bases remaining between them. CDR3 sequence reads: CASSIRGPGYEQYF. The CDR3 bases are TGTGCCAGTAGTATCCGGGGCCCGGGCTACGAGCAGTACTTC.

The chain employs TRBV20-1 and TRBJ2-5; TRBD2 matches at 9 bases. This CDR3 is 16 amino acids long. The J segment lost 4 bases and the V segment lost 0 bases, leaving 9 bases of the junction unmatched. The germline V gene has CDR1 DFQATT and CDR2 SNEGSKA (reference sequence). The CDR3: CSARDLGGGVGETQYF. CDR3 in DNA: TGCAGTGCTAGAGATCTTGGCGGGGGGGTGGGAGAGACCCAGTACTTC.